The rows below give T cell receptor beta chains drawn from one sample of a study of blood T cell repertoires in COVID-19. TCRdb's table, derived via immunoSEQ multiplex PCR, lists solely in-frame clones and lacks some. The table lists 350,000 or so clones, more than 70% of them singletons. The sample was PBMCs or T cells enriched from blood (not recorded which). All receptors derive from a woman aged 25 to 39 who had been exposed to COVID-19. CDR3s include the opening cysteine and the closing phenylalanine or tryptophan. The D gene is left open where the match is weak. Some rows mark clone size as missing; the rest say once, few, many or name a class of expanded clone.

D	V	J	size	DNA	CDR3
TRBD2	TRBV10-2	TRBJ2-3	NA	TGCGCCAGCAGGGGAACGGGAGGAGGAGGGACAGATACGCAGTATTTT	CASRGTGGGGTDTQYF
NA	TRBV4-1	TRBJ2-3	NA	TGCGCCAGCAGCTTCCGCAGGGGGGGCACAGATACGCAGTATTTT	CASSFRRGGTDTQYF
TRBD2	TRBV5-1	TRBJ2-7	NA	TGCGCCAGCAGCCCTACGAGTAGCGGGAGCTACGAGCAGTACTTC	CASSPTSSGSYEQYF
NA	TRBV18	TRBJ1-6	NA	TGTGCCAGCTCACCCCGGGACATTCCGGATTCACCCCTCCACTTT	CASSPRDIPDSPLHF
TRBD1	TRBV11-2	TRBJ2-7	NA	TGTGCCAGCAGCTTAGAGCCGGGACAGGCCTCCTACGAGCAGTACTTC	CASSLEPGQASYEQYF
NA	TRBV21-1	TRBJ1-1	few	TGTGCCAGCAGCAAAGTCGGGGGGGACACTGAAGCTTTCTTT	CASSKVGGDTEAFF
TRBD1	TRBV27	TRBJ2-7	NA	TGTGCCAGCAGACACCGGGACAGCTCCTACGAGCAGTACTTC	CASRHRDSSYEQYF
NA	TRBV18	TRBJ1-1	NA	TGTGCCAGCGGGCAGTGGGCGCAGATCACTGAAGCTTTCTTT	CASGQWAQITEAFF
NA	TRBV15	TRBJ1-2	NA	TGTGCCACCAGCAGAGATCAAGGACAATTCTATGGCTACACCTTC	CATSRDQGQFYGYTF
TRBD1	TRBV2	TRBJ1-2	NA	TGTGCCAGCAAACTCCGGGACAGGGGGTTCTATGGCTACACCTTC	CASKLRDRGFYGYTF
NA	TRBV25-1	TRBJ1-5	NA	TGTGCCAGCAGCGGACATTCTAGTCAGCCCCAGCATTTT	CASSGHSSQPQHF
TRBD1	TRBV7-8	TRBJ2-2	NA	TGTGCCAGCAGCGCCCGGGACAGGGGGCGTAAAACCGGGGAGCTGTTTTTT	CASSARDRGRKTGELFF
NA	TRBV18	TRBJ1-1	NA	TGTGCCAGCTCACCGAGCGGCACTGAAGCTTTCTTT	CASSPSGTEAFF
TRBD1	TRBV7-3	TRBJ1-1	NA	TGTGCCAGCAGCCCGACAGGGCACGGCACTGAAGCTTTCTTT	CASSPTGHGTEAFF
TRBD1	TRBV10-3	TRBJ1-5	NA	TGTGCCATCAGCAAACAGGGGAATAGCAATCAGCCCCAGCATTTT	CAISKQGNSNQPQHF
TRBD2	TRBV9	TRBJ2-3	NA	TGTGCCAGCAGCCTTAGCGGGAACGCAGATACGCAGTATTTT	CASSLSGNADTQYF
TRBD2	TRBV27	TRBJ2-1	NA	TGTGCCAGCAGTTTATGGGGGGGAGGGCCGTTGAAAGACTCCTACAATGAGCAGTTCTTC	CASSLWGGGPLKDSYNEQFF
TRBD2	TRBV28	TRBJ2-3	NA	TGTGCCAGCAGTCCCCCCAGCGGGGAGGCAGATACGCAGTATTTT	CASSPPSGEADTQYF
TRBD1	TRBV19	TRBJ1-5	NA	TGTGCCAGTAGTACAACAGGGGGCGGGCAGCCCCAGCATTTT	CASSTTGGGQPQHF
NA	TRBV19	TRBJ1-1	NA	TGTGCCAGTAGTCCCCGGGGGGGGGCTGAAGCTTTCTTT	CASSPRGGAEAFF
NA	TRBV4-1	TRBJ2-7	NA	TGCGCCAGCAGCCAAGATCAACCGGACAGCTACGAGCAGTACTTC	CASSQDQPDSYEQYF
NA	TRBV9	TRBJ1-1	NA	TGTGCCAGCAGCGTAGGAGGGATTAACACTGAAGCTTTCTTT	CASSVGGINTEAFF
NA	TRBV3-1/TRBV3-2	TRBJ1-3	NA	TGTGCCAGCAGCCACCCTACGCCTCGGGGAACTGGAAACACCATATATTTT	CASSHPTPRGTGNTIYF
NA	TRBV19	TRBJ2-3	NA	TGTGCCAGTAGTATCCTCCCTACGAGCACAGATACGCAGTATTTT	CASSILPTSTDTQYF
TRBD1	TRBV3-1/TRBV3-2	TRBJ1-2	few	TGTGCCAGCAGCCTAGGGACAGGTGGCTACACCTTC	CASSLGTGGYTF
NA	TRBV30	TRBJ2-7	NA	TGTGCCTTCGGTGGGGAGTTCCGCCACGAGCAGTACTTC	CAFGGEFRHEQYF
NA	TRBV11-2	TRBJ1-2	NA	TGTGCCAGCAGTTCCGCCCCCAGGGGAACAGGAAACTATGGCTACACCTTC	CASSSAPRGTGNYGYTF
TRBD2	TRBV5-1	TRBJ2-1	NA	TGCGCCAGCAGCTGGGGACTAGCGGGATACAATGAGCAGTTCTTC	CASSWGLAGYNEQFF
TRBD1	TRBV18	TRBJ1-2	NA	TGTGCCAGCTCACCAGAAGAGACAGGGCATGGCTACACCTTC	CASSPEETGHGYTF
TRBD1	TRBV29-1	TRBJ1-2	NA	TGCAGCGTTCGGACAGGGGTTGGCTACACCTTC	CSVRTGVGYTF
TRBD1	TRBV6-2/TRBV6-3	TRBJ2-3	NA	TGTGCCAGCAGTTACGGGACAGCTCTTTATTTT	CASSYGTALYF
TRBD1	TRBV4-1	TRBJ1-1	few	TGCGCCAGCAGAGACGCAGGGGGCACCCTAAACACTGAAGCTTTCTTT	CASRDAGGTLNTEAFF
NA	TRBV21-1	TRBJ1-4	NA	TGTGCCAGCAGCCTGGGGGGGTACTCTAATGAAAAACTGTTTTTT	CASSLGGYSNEKLFF
NA	TRBV5-6	TRBJ1-6	NA	TGTGCCAGCAGCTTGGAAGGCAGGGCCAATTCACCCCTCCACTTT	CASSLEGRANSPLHF
NA	TRBV30	TRBJ2-7	NA	TGTGCCTGGGCCCCTGGGGGGACGAGCTCCTACGAGCAGTACTTC	CAWAPGGTSSYEQYF
NA	TRBV4-2	TRBJ2-3	NA	TGTGCCAGCAGCCAAGAGGGGCTAGCGAACACAGATACGCAGTATTTT	CASSQEGLANTDTQYF
NA	TRBV27	TRBJ2-2	NA	TGTGCCAGCAGACCCCGGTGGAGATCCGGGGAGCTGTTTTTT	CASRPRWRSGELFF
NA	TRBV28	TRBJ1-1	NA	TGTGCCAGCAGTCTGGGAGGGAATAAGAACACTGAAGCTTTCTTT	CASSLGGNKNTEAFF
NA	TRBV5-1	TRBJ1-2	few	TGCGCCAGCAGTTCCTCGGAACAGGGATTTAACTATGGCTACACCTTC	CASSSSEQGFNYGYTF
NA	TRBV9	TRBJ1-1	NA	TGTGCCAGCAGCGTTGGGCCGAACACTGAAGCTTTCTTT	CASSVGPNTEAFF
NA	TRBV7-6	TRBJ2-5	NA	TGTGCCAGCAGCTCCCTAGCGACCGGTCAAGAGACCCAGTACTTC	CASSSLATGQETQYF
NA	TRBV3-1/TRBV3-2	TRBJ1-3	NA	TGTGCCAGCAGCCAAGACAGCTCTGGAAACACCATATATTTT	CASSQDSSGNTIYF
TRBD1	TRBV6-5	TRBJ1-3	NA	TGTGGTGCCCGGGACAGCTTAAACTCTGGAAACACCATATATTTT	CGARDSLNSGNTIYF
TRBD1	TRBV5-5	TRBJ1-1	NA	TGTGCCAGCAGCTGGGGACAGGGAAACACTGAAGCTTTCTTT	CASSWGQGNTEAFF
TRBD1	TRBV3-1/TRBV3-2	TRBJ1-2	NA	TGTGCCAGCAGCCGTGGACAGGGGGCCAGCTATGGCTACACCTTC	CASSRGQGASYGYTF
NA	TRBV9	TRBJ2-7	NA	TGTGCCAGCAGCGTAGACTCGACTTACGAGCAGTACTTC	CASSVDSTYEQYF
TRBD1	TRBV3-1/TRBV3-2	TRBJ1-6	NA	TGTGCCAGCAGTCCCATGACAGGGGCCATCTCTTCACCCCTCCACTTT	CASSPMTGAISSPLHF
TRBD2	TRBV2	TRBJ2-5	NA	TGTGCCAGCAGCTCTAGCGGGAGGGCCGAAGAGACCCAGTACTTC	CASSSSGRAEETQYF
NA	TRBV11-2	TRBJ1-6	NA	TGTGCCAGCAGCTTAGAACTTTATAATTCACCCCTCCACTTT	CASSLELYNSPLHF
TRBD1	TRBV18	TRBJ1-5	NA	TGTGCCAGCTCACCAGAAAGGACAGGGGTTCAGCCCCAGCATTTT	CASSPERTGVQPQHF
NA	TRBV25-1	TRBJ2-3	NA	TGTGCCAGCAGTGACGGGAGGGGGCTGTGGGATACGCAGTATTTT	CASSDGRGLWDTQYF